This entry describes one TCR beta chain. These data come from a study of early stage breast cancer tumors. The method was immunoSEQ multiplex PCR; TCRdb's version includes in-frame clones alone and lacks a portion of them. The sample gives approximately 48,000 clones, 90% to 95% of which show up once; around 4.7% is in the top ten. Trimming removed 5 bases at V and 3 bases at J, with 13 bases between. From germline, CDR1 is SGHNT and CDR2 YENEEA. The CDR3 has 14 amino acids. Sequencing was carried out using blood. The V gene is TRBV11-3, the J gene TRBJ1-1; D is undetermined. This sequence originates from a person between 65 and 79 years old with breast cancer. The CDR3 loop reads CASSLGGGDTEAFF. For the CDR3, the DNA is TGTGCCAGCAGCCTAGGAGGCGGTGACACTGAAGCTTTCTTT.